Following are 3 T cell receptor beta chains from one sample sequenced in a study of cytomegalovirus exposure and HLA in healthy donors. PCR was performed using 60 Vbeta and 13 Jbeta primers. Sequenced by immunoSEQ multiplex PCR; TCRdb stores in-frame clones only, minus some. The sample lists some 140,000 clones; more than 60% were seen once. Sequencing used PBMCs. Receptors were obtained from a middle-aged woman in good health and CMV-seronegative.

The chain couples TRBV11-2 to TRBJ1-1; 8 positions agree with TRBD1. The trim removed 1 base at V and 6 bases at J, leaving 7 bases unmatched. The CDR3 covers 15 residues. Germline V gives CDR1 SGHAT, CDR2 FQNNGV. The CDR3 loop is CASSLAPGGAAEAFF. CDR3 nucleotide sequence: TGTGCCAGCAGCTTAGCCCCAGGGGGCGCGGCTGAAGCTTTCTTT.

The CDR3 is CASSPTLERYGYTF. As DNA, the CDR3 is TGTGCCAGCAGCCCGACTCTTGAGAGGTATGGCTACACCTTC. This chain uses TRBV7-9 with TRBJ1-2; D not resolved. The V gene's germline CDR1 is SEHNR and CDR2 FQNEAQ (reference sequence). CDR3 size: 14 residues. The germline V and J ends were trimmed by 5 bases and 5 bases, with 15 bases remaining between them.

The chain joins TRBV5-1 to TRBJ2-7; possible D gene TRBD2, 6 bases. Germline lookup yields CDR1 SGHRS and CDR2 YFSETQ. The CDR3 runs 14 residues. Trimming cost V 1 base and J 5 bases, with 13 bases left between them. The CDR3 is CASSLRGGGDEQYV. As DNA, the CDR3 is TGCGCCAGCAGCTTGAGGGGCGGCGGGGACGAGCAGTACGTC.